Following are 16 T cell receptor beta chains from one sample sequenced in a study of T cells in Graves' hyperthyroidism and ophthalmopathy. TCR beta CDR3 regions were amplified from RNA. Researchers ran a first-round RT-PCR on the TCR CDR3 using the HTBI primer set. TCRdb used MiXCR to reprocess the multiplex PCR reads, holding one entry per CDR3 protein. The sample has over 450,000 distinct CDR3 sequences, 14% seen once. Sequences were obtained from blood. These receptor sequences come from a woman in her late teens or twenties with Graves' hyperthyroidism.

In this sample, this clonotype turned up many times. This chain joins TRBV9 and TRBJ2-5, with no clear D. V lost 0 bases and J 4 bases, leaving 10 bases between the germline ends. The CDR3 runs 14 residues. The germline V gene has CDR1 SGDLS and CDR2 YYNGEE. CDR3 loop: CASSVAGSIETQYF. DNA for the CDR3: TGTGCCAGCAGCGTAGCTGGATCGATAGAGACCCAGTACTTC.

This chain links TRBV4-1 with TRBJ2-3; weak D call: TRBD2 (6 bases). V lost 0 bases and J 3 bases, leaving 25 bases between the germline ends. Germline V lookup: CDR1 MGHRA, CDR2 YSYEKL. This CDR3 is 20 amino acids long. The CDR3 loop reads CASSQDRRSYGRLGTDTQYF. DNA for the CDR3: TGCGCCAGCAGCCAAGATCGACGTTCTTATGGGAGGTTAGGGACAGATACGCAGTATTTT.

In this sample, this clonotype turned up a few times. The V call is TRBV12-3 or TRBV12-4, the J call TRBJ1-3; D gene unclear. The germline V and J ends were trimmed by 4 bases and 4 bases, with 11 bases remaining between them. There are 14 residues in the CDR3. Here the CDR3 reads CASSSQTTGNTIYF. CDR3 coding DNA: TGTGCCAGCAGTTCACAAACGACAGGAAACACCATATATTTT.

This chain uses TRBV5-4 with TRBJ1-6, with D possibly being TRBD1 (6 bases). V gave up 0 bases and J gave up 10 bases, with 17 bases separating them. Germline V gene lookup returns CDR1 SGHNT and CDR2 YYREEE (reference sequence). There are 16 residues in the CDR3. The CDR3 sequence: CASSLEDGGRVSPLHF. CDR3 nucleotides: TGTGCCAGCAGCTTGGAGGATGGGGGCAGAGTCTCACCCCTCCACTTT.

The V call is TRBV30, the J call TRBJ1-6; D call uncertain. CDR3 size: 17 residues. The V gene's germline CDR1 is GTSNPN and CDR2 SVGIG (reference sequence). Trimming took off 0 bases at V and 0 bases at J, with 12 bases between the two ends. In DNA, the CDR3 is TGTGCCTGGAGTGTACGAGTCCAGAGCTCCTATAATTCACCCCTCCACTTT. Encoded protein: CAWSVRVQSSYNSPLHF. The complete variable domain, with remaining parts taken from reference TRBV30 and TRBJ1-6, reads SQTIHQWPATLVQPVGSPLSLECTVEGTSNPNLYWYRQAAGRGLQLLFYSVGIGQISSEVPQNLSASRPQDRQFILSSKKLLLSDSGFYLCAWSVRVQSSYNSPLHFGNGTRLTVT.

This clonotype has just a few counts. One end of the junction does not line up with germline, which may come from a read error. The chain has TRBV10-2 and TRBJ1-1; perhaps TRBD1 as D (5 bases). CDR1 WSHSY and CDR2 SAAADI come from the germline V gene. This CDR3 has 13 residues. The CDR3 sequence: CASRKGDITVAFF. CDR3 coding DNA: TGCGCCAGCAGAAAAGGGGATATCACTGTAGCTTTCTTT.

J is TRBJ2-3 and V is TRBV9; D is undetermined. This CDR3 has 14 amino acids. Trimming cost V 0 bases and J 5 bases, with 10 bases left between them. Germline CDR1 and CDR2: SGDLS and YYNGEE. Here the CDR3 reads CASSVGGVGDTQYF. CDR3 DNA sequence: TGTGCCAGCAGCGTAGGTGGGGTTGGAGATACGCAGTATTTT.

This clonotype was seen many times. V gene TRBV18 combines with J gene TRBJ2-1; no clear D. V was trimmed by 4 bases and J by 3 bases, leaving 4 bases between them. CDR1 is KGHSH and CDR2 is LQKENI in the germline V gene. CDR3 size: 12 residues. CDR3: CASSQDYNEQFF. The CDR3 DNA reads as TGTGCCAGCTCACAAGACTACAATGAGCAGTTCTTC.

There are many counts of this clonotype. CDR3 DNA: TGTGCCAGCAGCACCGAGGGGACTCTTGAAGCTTTCTTT. This codes for CASSTEGTLEAFF. The chain couples TRBV7-9 to TRBJ1-1; a possible D gene is TRBD1 (5 bases). Germline assignment: CDR1 SEHNR and CDR2 FQNEAQ (reference sequence). The CDR3 spans 13 residues. Trimming took 5 bases from V and 7 from J, leaving 14 bases between them.

This clonotype was seen at least ten times. V is TRBV4-2 and J is TRBJ1-5, with unresolved D. V was cut by 0 bases and J by 2 bases, with 14 bases left in between. The CDR3 is made up of 17 amino acids. CDR1 is LGHNA and CDR2 is YNFKEQ in the germline V gene. As DNA, the CDR3 is TGTGCCAGCAGCCAAGATGATAAGGCGACGGGCAATCAGCCCCAGCATTTT. It codes for CASSQDDKATGNQPQHF.

This clonotype was seen repeatedly, ten times or more. The chain links TRBV29-1 to TRBJ2-6, with no clear D. This CDR3 comprises 14 residues. The V end was cut by 3 bases, the J end by 0 bases, with 6 bases between. Germline loops: CDR1 SQVTM, CDR2 ANQGSEA. The CDR3 spells CSVDQDSGANVLTF. The CDR3 DNA reads TGCAGCGTTGATCAGGACTCTGGGGCCAACGTCCTGACTTTC.

This clonotype was seen at least ten times. V gene TRBV18 combines with J gene TRBJ2-5; D not resolved. CDR3 size: 16 residues. Germline assignment: CDR1 KGHSH and CDR2 LQKENI. The V and J ends lost 3 bases and 5 bases respectively, with 19 bases between them. The DNA for the CDR3 is TGTGCCAGCTCACCTCCCTCAAGGAGTCCTAGGGAGACCCAGTACTTC. It translates to CASSPPSRSPRETQYF.

This clonotype came up many times. The chain links TRBV19 to TRBJ2-7, with D possibly called TRBD1 or TRBD2 (5 bases each). Between the trimmed V and J ends, which lost 3 bases and 4 bases, there was a span of 16 bases. The CDR3 length is 15 residues. Germline V gene data show CDR1 as LNHDA and CDR2 as SQIVND (reference sequence). As DNA, the CDR3 is TGTGCCAGTAGTATCTCGGGGAGCGACAGATACGAGCAGTACTTC. Its translation is CASSISGSDRYEQYF.

The V call is TRBV5-1, the J call TRBJ1-5, with TRBD1 as a possible D gene (5 bases). Trimming removed 0 bases from V and 5 bases from J, with 12 bases in between. In germline, CDR1 is SGHRS, CDR2 YFSETQ. This CDR3 has 15 amino acids. Here the CDR3 reads CASSLDAGADQPQHF. The CDR3 DNA reads TGCGCCAGCAGCTTGGATGCTGGGGCCGATCAGCCCCAGCATTTT. Complete variable domain (other parts from reference TRBV5-1 and TRBJ1-5): KAGVTQTPRYLIKTRGQQVTLSCSPISGHRSVSWYQQTPGQGLQFLFEYFSETQRNKGNFPGRFSGRQFSNSRSEMNVSTLELGDSALYLCASSLDAGADQPQHFGDGTRLSIL.

In this sample, this clonotype turned up many times. The chain uses TRBV12-3 or TRBV12-4 and TRBJ1-4, with a tentative D call TRBD1 (5 bases). The CDR3 covers 13 residues. With 3 bases removed from V and 7 bases from J, the gap between germline ends came to 9 bases. Written as DNA, the CDR3 is TGTGCCAGCAGTTTCGGGGGAGGTGAAAAACTGTTTTTT. Residues: CASSFGGGEKLFF.

Ten or more counts support this clonotype. The chain has TRBV11-3 and TRBJ2-1, with TRBD2 identical over 7 bases. CDR3 size: 17 residues. From germline, CDR1 is SGHNT and CDR2 YENEEA. J was trimmed by 8 bases and V by 5 bases; bases with no gene match: 18. As DNA, the CDR3 is TGTGCCAGCAGCCCGGGAGGAAACCGTAGGAGGAGGGATGAGCAGTTCTTC. Protein product: CASSPGGNRRRRDEQFF.